This paragraph covers one T cell receptor (beta chain) sequence. These data originate in a study of OX40 agonist ivuxolimab in advanced cancers. Generated by immunoSEQ multiplex PCR, the TCRdb table keeps only in-frame clones and is missing some. Among about 30,000 clones, 75% to 85% were seen once, and the ten largest hold roughly 20%. Sequenced material: CD4+ or CD8+ T cells sorted from blood, taken in a trial of the OX40 agonist ivuxolimab. The sequence derives from an adult with an advanced solid tumor such as melanoma, head and neck, liver or kidney cancer.

The CDR3 is CASSRDRTNYGYTF. The CDR3 DNA reads TGTGCCAGCAGCCGGGACAGGACTAACTATGGCTACACCTTC. V usage is TRBV7-2 and J usage is TRBJ1-2, with 8 positions matching TRBD1. This CDR3 comprises 14 residues. Germline V CDR1 and CDR2: SGHTA, FQGNSA. Unmatched junction bases numbered 2, after V lost 5 bases and J lost 0 bases. The full variable domain, rest sourced from reference TRBV7-2 and TRBJ1-2, is GAGVSQSPSNKVTEKGKDVELRCDPISGHTALYWYRQSLGQGLEFLIYFQGNSAPDKSGLPSDRFSAERTGGSVSTLTIQRTQQEDSAVYLCASSRDRTNYGYTFGSGTRLTVV.